This TCR beta chain is from a study of blood T cell repertoires in COVID-19. The protocol was immunoSEQ multiplex PCR, while the TCRdb copy is restricted to in-frame clones and leaves out a portion. The table includes around 230,000 clones, approximately 80% detected once. What was sequenced was peripheral blood. The clonotype was recovered from a middle-aged man with acute or convalescent COVID-19.

The CDR3 reads CASIQGSGAGELFF. CDR3 coding DNA: TGTGCCAGCATACAGGGTTCAGGGGCCGGGGAGCTGTTTTTT. The chain carries TRBV2 and TRBJ2-2; a weak D match, TRBD1 (6 bases). Trimming left V 7 bases short and J 6 bases short, with 15 bases between. Germline V lookup: CDR1 SNHLY, CDR2 FYNNEI. The CDR3 is 14 amino acids.